The 17 T cell receptor beta chains in this list originate from one sample, sequenced in a study of blood T cells in healthy people across ages. Primers used in a second PCR of roughly 7 to 11 cycles were a sample-barcoded 5' primer and a J-beta primer mix. TCRdb reprocessed the 5' RACE reads with MiXCR, giving one entry per CDR3 protein. In the table there are some 1,800,000 distinct CDR3 sequences, approximately 40% of which are singletons. The sample was blood. All receptors derive from a human donor in good health.

J is TRBJ2-7 and V is TRBV4-2, with D possibly called TRBD1 or TRBD2 (5 bases each). V lost 0 bases to trimming and J lost 7 bases, with 13 bases between them. CDR1 is LGHNA, CDR2 YNFKEQ, per germline. The CDR3 has 14 amino acids. The CDR3 is CASSQDAGREEQYF. In DNA form, the CDR3 reads TGTGCCAGCAGCCAAGATGCGGGCAGGGAGGAGCAGTACTTC.

The J gene is TRBJ2-1, the V gene TRBV20-1; 7 bases line up with TRBD1. The germline CDR1 and CDR2 sequences are DFQATT and SNEGSKA (reference sequence). CDR3 length: 12 amino acids. V was clipped by 5 bases and J by 4 bases; unmatched bases: 2. CDR3 region: CSAGDSYNEQFF. The CDR3, as DNA: TGCAGTGCTGGGGACAGTTACAATGAGCAGTTCTTC.

This clonotype was detected ten times or more. The junction does not match germline at one end; this may be a read error. The rearrangement links TRBV7-2 to TRBJ2-3, with TRBD2 matching over 10 bases. Germline CDR1 reads SGHTA; CDR2 reads FQGNSA. The CDR3 consists of 14 residues. The CDR3 is CASSLAGVTDTQYF. DNA of the CDR3: TGTGCCAGCAGCCTAGCGGGGGTCACAGATACGCAGTATTTT.

The chain couples TRBV9 to TRBJ1-1; D unclear. The CDR3 has 14 residues. The germline V and J ends were trimmed by 1 base and 3 bases, with 10 bases remaining between them. The germline V gene encodes CDR1 SGDLS and CDR2 YYNGEE. The CDR3 is CASSVMWRDTEAFF. The CDR3 nucleotides are TGTGCCAGCAGCGTAATGTGGAGAGACACTGAAGCTTTCTTT.

This clonotype was counted only a few times. The chain uses TRBV4-1 and TRBJ2-1; maybe TRBD2 (5 bases). The CDR3 runs to 14 residues. V was cut by 4 bases and J by 5 bases, with 12 bases left in between. CDR1 MGHRA and CDR2 YSYEKL come from the germline V gene. The CDR3 is CASSLAGVNNEQFF. The CDR3, as DNA: TGCGCCAGCAGCCTTGCGGGCGTTAACAATGAGCAGTTCTTC.

Points on this clonotype: A read error may account for a junction end that differs from germline. The chain links TRBV6-2 or TRBV6-3 to TRBJ2-7; no firm D call. Germline V gene data show CDR1 as MNHEY and CDR2 as SVGEGT. The CDR3 runs 18 residues. CDR3 in DNA: TGTGCCGGCAGCTTCCGCCTTGACTCTGAAGATAGCTCCTACGAGCAGTACTTC. Its translation: CAGSFRLDSEDSSYEQYF.

The sample holds a few counts of this clonotype. This rearrangement joins TRBV6-5 to TRBJ1-5; 8 positions match TRBD1. The CDR3 has 14 residues. V lost 6 bases, J lost 6 bases, and 7 bases stayed unmatched. CDR1 and CDR2 (germline): MNHEY, SVGAGI. The CDR3 nucleotides are TGTGCCAGCAGACCCCAGGGGGCAGCTCAGCCCCAGCATTTT. The encoded protein is CASRPQGAAQPQHF.

The sample holds a few counts of this clonotype. The chain recombines TRBV4-2 with TRBJ2-7; tentatively, D is TRBD1 (5 bases). V was cut by 0 bases and J by 3 bases, with 12 bases left in between. CDR1 is LGHNA and CDR2 is YNFKEQ in the germline V gene. The CDR3 covers 15 residues. The CDR3, as DNA: TGTGCCAGCAGCCAAGAAGACAGAATTTACTACGAGCAGTACTTC. Residues: CASSQEDRIYYEQYF.

A few counts support this clonotype. The chain has TRBV27 and TRBJ2-3, with TRBD2 matching 7 bases. Germline V gives CDR1 MNHEY, CDR2 SMNVEV (reference sequence). CDR3 size: 14 residues. J lost 2 bases, V lost 6 bases, and 5 bases had no gene match. CDR3 in amino acids: CASRSGVLTDTQYF. CDR3 DNA: TGTGCCAGCAGAAGCGGGGTTCTCACAGATACGCAGTATTTT.

This clonotype turned up a few times. The V and J genes are TRBV5-1 and TRBJ2-5; TRBD1 matches at 7 bases. The CDR3 sequence is 17 residues long. V lost 0 bases to trimming and J lost 3 bases; unmatched junction nucleotides: 11. Germline loops: CDR1 SGHRS, CDR2 YFSETQ. CDR3 coding DNA: TGCGCCAGCAGCTTGGGCCCTACAGGGGCGGAAGAAGAGACCCAGTACTTC. Protein sequence: CASSLGPTGAEEETQYF.

The V call is TRBV7-2, the J call TRBJ2-3; maybe TRBD1 (5 bases). V shed 1 base and J shed 2 bases, with 13 bases lying between them. The CDR3 runs to 16 residues. CDR1 is SGHTA and CDR2 is FQGNSA in the germline V gene. In DNA form, the CDR3 reads TGTGCCAGCAGCTTAGTCAGGGCAGAATACACAGATACGCAGTATTTT. Translated, it gives CASSLVRAEYTDTQYF.

CDR3 sequence reads: CATSSGGSTYEQYF. The CDR3 DNA follows: TGTGCCACCAGCAGTGGGGGATCAACCTACGAGCAGTACTTC. This chain joins TRBV15 and TRBJ2-7, with D possibly being TRBD1 or TRBD2 (5 bases each). The CDR3 contains 14 residues. The V and J ends lost 3 bases and 2 bases respectively, with 11 bases between them. Germline CDR1 LNHNV, CDR2 YYDKDF (reference sequence).

This rearrangement joins TRBV6-5 to TRBJ1-1; possible D gene TRBD1, 5 bases. CDR1 and CDR2 from the germline V gene are MNHEY and SVGAGI. Trimming left V 6 bases short and J 0 bases short, with 17 bases between. This CDR3 has 16 residues. CDR3 in DNA: TGTGCCAGCAGGCCCAAGGGGTTATACATGAACACTGAAGCTTTCTTT. As protein: CASRPKGLYMNTEAFF.

J is TRBJ2-1 and V is TRBV11-2, with 11 bases that match TRBD2. Germline values: CDR1 SGHAT, CDR2 FQNNGV. This CDR3 comprises 16 residues. J was trimmed by 9 bases and V by 1 base; bases with no gene match: 8. The CDR3, as DNA: TGTGCCAGCAGCTTAGCGCTAGCGGGGGGCAGAGGTGAGCAGTTCTTC. Its protein product is CASSLALAGGRGEQFF.

This clonotype appeared a few times. The V gene is TRBV12-3 or TRBV12-4, the J gene TRBJ1-1; 7 nucleotides agree with TRBD1. After removal of 6 bases from V and 5 bases from J, the junction contained 9 bases not matched to a gene. The CDR3 covers 14 residues. The CDR3 DNA sequence: TGTGCCAGCAGGCCCGGGACAGCGAGAACTGAAGCTTTCTTT. Protein product: CASRPGTARTEAFF.

The DNA for the CDR3 is TGTGCCAGCTCAGGACAACAGGGCGAACTGGACGGCTACACCTTC. It yields the protein CASSGQQGELDGYTF. The chain links TRBV18 to TRBJ1-2; D is perhaps TRBD1 (6 bases). This CDR3 comprises 15 residues. Trimming shortened V by 5 bases and J by 8 bases, and 21 bases separated the two germline ends. Germline lookup yields CDR1 KGHSH and CDR2 LQKENI.

The chain is built from TRBV29-1 and TRBJ1-2; D is ambiguous. The germline V gene encodes CDR1 SQVTM and CDR2 ANQGSEA. With 3 bases removed from V and 9 bases from J, the gap between germline ends came to 5 bases. The CDR3 is made up of 9 amino acids. Here the CDR3 reads CSVEESYTF. In DNA form, the CDR3 reads TGCAGCGTTGAGGAGAGCTACACCTTC.